These 13 T cell receptor beta chains originate from one sample sequenced in a study of T-cell memory formation after mild COVID-19. TCRdb reprocessed the 5' RACE reads with MiXCR, giving one entry per CDR3 protein. The sample records about 350,000 distinct CDR3 sequences, around 27% being singletons. Sample: PBMCs or a T cell subset sorted from them (not recorded which). These receptors were obtained from an adult woman who had mild COVID-19 (a few samples of this study predate the infection). Cell type and time point are not known.

The chain has TRBV6-4 and TRBJ2-1, with TRBD2 as a possible D gene (6 bases). This CDR3 comprises 15 residues. Germline V gene data show CDR1 as MRHNA and CDR2 as SNTAGT. V was cut by 7 bases and J by 8 bases, with 21 bases left in between. CDR3 sequence reads: CASTTNFGSFDEQFF. The CDR3 bases are TGTGCCAGCACCACTAATTTCGGGAGCTTCGATGAGCAGTTCTTC.

This clonotype was detected a few times. The chain is built from TRBV12-3 or TRBV12-4 and TRBJ2-2; 10 nucleotides agree with TRBD2. V shed 5 bases, J shed 5 bases, and the junction held 8 bases outside the gene matches. The CDR3 consists of 16 residues. The CDR3 nucleotides read TGTGCCAGCAGTCAACCGGGACTAGCGCGGACCGGGGAGCTGTTTTTT. It encodes CASSQPGLARTGELFF.

The J gene is TRBJ2-2, the V gene TRBV12-3 or TRBV12-4; no definite D call. Between the trimmed V and J ends, which lost 3 bases and 8 bases, there was a span of 7 bases. This CDR3 contains 12 residues. CDR3 in amino acids: CASSLTPGELFF. The CDR3 DNA reads as TGTGCCAGCAGTTTGACCCCGGGGGAGCTGTTTTTT.

This clonotype was seen only a few times. The genes are TRBV11-3 and TRBJ2-1; 7 nucleotides line up with TRBD2. In germline, CDR1 is SGHNT, CDR2 YENEEA. The CDR3 extends over 14 amino acids. J was trimmed by 7 bases and V by 5 bases; bases with no gene match: 8. CDR3 nucleotides: TGTGCCAGCAGCCCAAAGGACGGGAGGAATGAGCAGTTCTTC. Amino acids: CASSPKDGRNEQFF.

Written as DNA, the CDR3 is TGTGCCTGGACGACTAGCGGGGCCCCGGGGGAGACCCAGTACTTC. It codes for CAWTTSGAPGETQYF. The V and J genes are TRBV30 and TRBJ2-5; 11 positions agree with TRBD2. Germline CDR1 GTSNPN, CDR2 SVGIG (reference sequence). V trimming: 4 bases; J trimming: 5 bases; junction bases outside the gene matches: 9. The CDR3 length is 15 residues.

This chain connects TRBV25-1 to TRBJ2-1, with TRBD1 matching over 10 bases. The V gene end was trimmed by 6 bases and the J gene end by 9 bases; junction bases not matched to a gene: 8. The CDR3 is 14 residues long. The germline gives CDR1 MGHDK, CDR2 SYGVNS. The CDR3 protein is CASRVTGGQGEQFF. CDR3 in DNA: TGTGCCAGCAGGGTGACAGGGGGCCAGGGTGAGCAGTTCTTC.

The chain is built from TRBV7-9 and TRBJ2-1; no clear D gene. The CDR3 consists of 17 residues. The V gene's germline CDR1 is SEHNR and CDR2 FQNEAQ (reference sequence). V was cut by 4 bases and J by 7 bases, with 23 bases left in between. CDR3 residues: CASSSGLVLDPRNEQFF. Here the CDR3 DNA reads TGTGCCAGCAGCTCGGGCCTGGTACTGGATCCGAGAAATGAGCAGTTCTTC.

Here the CDR3 reads CASSLDRGWGENTIYF. The CDR3 bases are TGTGCCAGCAGCCTGGACAGGGGATGGGGGGAAAACACCATATATTTT. The chain carries TRBV7-2 and TRBJ1-3; 9 bases fit TRBD1. Trimming removed 5 bases from V and 6 bases from J; junction bases left unmatched: 11. Germline V lookup: CDR1 SGHTA, CDR2 FQGNSA. CDR3 size: 16 residues. The full variable domain, rest sourced from reference TRBV7-2 and TRBJ1-3, is GAGVSQSPSNKVTEKGKDVELRCDPISGHTALYWYRQSLGQGLEFLIYFQGNSAPDKSGLPSDRFSAERTGGSVSTLTIQRTQQEDSAVYLCASSLDRGWGENTIYFGEGSWLTVV.

The rearrangement joins TRBV21-1 to TRBJ1-3; the table gives TRBD1 as D, unverified against the DNA. TRBV21-1 is a known pseudogene. The CDR3 is made up of 15 amino acids. CDR3 DNA sequence: TGTGCCAGCAGCTCGACAGGGAAAGGTGGAAACACCATATATTTT. It yields the protein CASSSTGKGGNTIYF.

This clonotype was seen a handful of times. The chain employs TRBV9 and TRBJ1-1; 10 bases map to TRBD1. The CDR3 is 15 residues long. V lost 4 bases and J lost 1; bases outside the gene matches: 4. CDR1 and CDR2 from the germline V gene are SGDLS and YYNGEE. The CDR3 is CASSKGDRGNTEAFF. The CDR3 coding sequence is TGTGCCAGCAGCAAAGGGGACAGGGGGAACACTGAAGCTTTCTTT.

The chain employs TRBV7-8 and TRBJ1-1, with 12 bases that match TRBD1. CDR1 is SGHVS and CDR2 is FQNEAQ in the germline V gene. V was clipped by 8 bases and J by 2 bases; unmatched bases: 9. The CDR3 length is 16 residues. CDR3 DNA: TGTGCCAGCCACCCGGGACAGGGGGCCTACAACACTGAAGCTTTCTTT. This gives the protein CASHPGQGAYNTEAFF.

This clonotype was counted a few times. The chain employs TRBV29-1 and TRBJ2-7, with unresolved D. V was shortened by 6 bases and J by 3 bases, with 15 bases between the two germline ends. The CDR3 is made up of 13 amino acids. Germline V gives CDR1 SQVTM, CDR2 ANQGSEA. The CDR3 region is CSVHVSGYYEQYF. CDR3 nucleotides: TGCAGCGTCCACGTCTCCGGCTACTACGAGCAGTACTTC.

J is TRBJ1-2 and V is TRBV20-1, with 8 positions matching TRBD1. Trimming took 6 bases from V and 4 from J; bases not matched to a gene: 10. The CDR3 has 14 residues. From germline, CDR1 is DFQATT and CDR2 SNEGSKA (reference sequence). In DNA form, the CDR3 reads TGCAGTGCGCCGACAGGGGCTGACGCCTATGGCTACACCTTC. Protein sequence: CSAPTGADAYGYTF.